The 28 T cell receptor beta chains presented below share a single source sample, sequenced in a study of T-cell memory formation after mild COVID-19 (dated by TCRdb to the early 2020s). Libraries were made using 5' RACE. The sequencing machine was an Illumina NovaSeq 6000. The public reads were quality trimmed at Q25 with fastp and then assembled into clones with MiXCR by TCRdb, keeping productive beta chains. Entries that share a CDR3 protein sequence are merged under the most common genes and DNA. For this sample there are a few hundred thousand distinct CDR3 sequences; roughly 9.4% appear just once. The leading ten clones occupy around a fifth of the sample. Source material: PBMCs or a T cell subset sorted from them (not recorded which). All receptors come from a man between 18 and 35 years old who had mild COVID-19 (a few samples of this study predate the infection). The sample titles of this study are shuffled in the database, so cell type and time point are left out; the donor was told from shared clones.

In its sample, this clonotype was seen many times. This chain's CDR3 is CASSWDQETQYF. CDR3 sequence (DNA): TGCGCCAGCAGCTGGGACCAAGAGACCCAGTACTTC. The rearrangement uses TRBV5-1 and TRBJ2-5; D uncertain. This CDR3 is 12 amino acids long. Germline loops: CDR1 SGHRS, CDR2 YFSETQ. V was shortened by 3 bases and J by 0 bases, with 3 bases between the two germline ends.

This chain links TRBV7-3 with TRBJ2-3; D uncertain. The CDR3 is made up of 14 amino acids. Germline CDR1 and CDR2: SGHTA and FQGTGA. V was pared by 1 base and J by 5 bases, with 10 bases between. CDR3 coding DNA: TGTGCCAGCAGCTTAAACGGTGGCAGAGATACGCAGTATTTT. The encoded protein is CASSLNGGRDTQYF.

This clonotype was observed a handful of times. The chain couples TRBV12-3 or TRBV12-4 to TRBJ2-7; D possibly corresponds to TRBD2 (6 bases). V lost 9 bases and J lost 1, with 19 bases in between. The CDR3 has 15 amino acids. The CDR3, as DNA: TGTGCCAGTTCCCGGAGGAGGGCCCCTTCCTACGAGCAGTACTTC. It yields the protein CASSRRRAPSYEQYF.

This clonotype was counted between two and nine times. The rearrangement uses TRBV7-2 and TRBJ1-4, with 7 bases matching TRBD1. The CDR3 loop spans 14 amino acids. Germline CDR1 is SGHTA and CDR2 is FQGNSA. The V gene end was trimmed by 3 bases and the J gene end by 8 bases; junction bases not matched to a gene: 6. The CDR3 coding sequence is TGTGCCAGCAGCTTCGGCAGGGGGGACGAAAAACTGTTTTTT. Translated, it gives CASSFGRGDEKLFF.

V is TRBV11-2 and J is TRBJ2-1; possibly TRBD2 for D (6 bases). Trimming took off 0 bases at V and 3 bases at J, with 9 bases between the two ends. Germline V gene sequence: CDR1 SGHAT, CDR2 FQNNGV. CDR3 length: 15 residues. This CDR3 is CASSLDRGYYNEQFF. As DNA, the CDR3 is TGTGCCAGCAGCTTAGACCGGGGGTACTACAATGAGCAGTTCTTC. Complete variable domain (other parts from reference TRBV11-2 and TRBJ2-1): EAGVAQSPRYKIIEKRQSVAFWCNPISGHATLYWYQQILGQGPKLLIQFQNNGVVDDSQLPKDRFSAERLKGVDSTLKIQPAKLEDSAVYLCASSLDRGYYNEQFFGPGTRLTVL.

This chain links TRBV7-8 with TRBJ2-5; no reliable D call. CDR1 is SGHVS and CDR2 is FQNEAQ in the germline V gene. This CDR3 contains 13 residues. The V end was cut by 4 bases, the J end by 2 bases, with 8 bases between. The CDR3 loop reads CASSYTKQETQYF. The CDR3 nucleotides read TGTGCCAGCAGCTACACCAAACAAGAGACCCAGTACTTC.

The chain is built from TRBV7-2 and TRBJ1-2; tentative D call: TRBD1 (5 bases). Germline lookup yields CDR1 SGHTA and CDR2 FQGNSA. The V end lost 5 bases, the J end lost 8 bases, and 18 bases lay between the germline ends. The length of the CDR3 is 14 residues. CDR3 sequence (DNA): TGTGCCAGCAGCCCCCGTGGGGGACTCCTAGGCTACACCTTC. Encoded protein: CASSPRGGLLGYTF.

This clonotype was picked up a small number of times. The germline gene is not matched at one end of the junction; a read error may be the cause. V usage is TRBV29-1 and J usage is TRBJ2-5; D unresolved. Germline CDR1 reads SQVTM; CDR2 reads ANQGSEA. The CDR3 covers 8 residues. CDR3 sequence reads: CSAEWGHF. CDR3 coding DNA: TGCAGCGCCGAGTGGGGTCACTTC.

There are a few counts of this clonotype. The chain couples TRBV7-3 to TRBJ2-1, with D uncertain. Looked up from germline, CDR1 is SGHTA and CDR2 is FQGTGA. Between the trimmed V and J ends, which lost 6 bases and 1 base, there was a span of 10 bases. This CDR3 has 14 amino acids. The CDR3 DNA is TGTGCCAGCAGTGACCTAGGATCCTACAATGAGCAGTTCTTC. It yields the protein CASSDLGSYNEQFF.

The chain carries TRBV6-5 and TRBJ2-1; D gene ambiguous. CDR3 length: 15 amino acids. In germline, CDR1 is MNHEY, CDR2 SVGAGI. Trimming removed 5 bases from V and 0 bases from J, with 11 bases in between. The CDR3 here is CASSVFSGSYNEQFF. The CDR3 nucleotides read TGTGCCAGCAGTGTTTTTTCGGGCTCCTACAATGAGCAGTTCTTC.

The genes are TRBV20-1 and TRBJ2-7; 10 nucleotides line up with TRBD1. Trimming cost V 0 bases and J 6 bases; bases outside gene matches: 5. The CDR3 contains 14 residues. Germline V gene sequence: CDR1 DFQATT, CDR2 SNEGSKA (reference sequence). The CDR3 is CSARDTTGGLEQYV. For the CDR3, the DNA is TGCAGTGCTAGAGATACGACAGGGGGCCTCGAGCAGTACGTC.

The table lists this clonotype with a few counts. A single base separates this from a much larger clone, so it may be a read error. This rearrangement joins TRBV7-2 to TRBJ2-1, with D unresolved. The germline CDR1 and CDR2 sequences are SGHTA and FQGNSA. Between the trimmed V and J ends, which lost 5 bases and 7 bases, there was a span of 6 bases. This CDR3 comprises 11 residues. CDR3 DNA sequence: TGTGCCAGCAGCCTCCAGAATGAGCAGTTCTTC. This encodes CASSLQNEQFF.

This clonotype was counted a single time. The chain uses TRBV6-2 or TRBV6-3 and TRBJ1-5; D gene uncertain. Germline loops: CDR1 MNHEY, CDR2 SVGEGT. The CDR3 has 12 residues. With 8 bases removed from V and 11 bases from J, the gap between germline ends came to 16 bases. CDR3 nucleotides: TGTGCCAGCTGGGGAACAGCGTCGGCCCAGCATTTT. It codes for CASWGTASAQHF.

CDR3 coding DNA: TGTGCCAGCAGCCAAGATCCGGAGGGTATCAATTCACCCCTCCACTTT. This codes for CASSQDPEGINSPLHF. The chain joins TRBV4-2 to TRBJ1-6; the D is unclear. Between the trimmed V and J ends, which lost 0 bases and 7 bases, there was a span of 13 bases. This CDR3 contains 16 residues. CDR1 and CDR2 (germline): LGHNA, YNFKEQ.

V usage is TRBV7-2 and J usage is TRBJ1-1, with no clear D. Looked up from germline, CDR1 is SGHTA and CDR2 is FQGNSA. The V and J ends lost 5 bases and 1 base respectively, with 11 bases between them. The CDR3 spans 14 residues. The DNA for the CDR3 is TGTGCCAGCAGCGTACAGAGGGCGAACACTGAAGCTTTCTTT. This encodes CASSVQRANTEAFF. The full variable domain, completed using reference TRBV7-2 and TRBJ1-1, is GAGVSQSPSNKVTEKGKDVELRCDPISGHTALYWYRQSLGQGLEFLIYFQGNSAPDKSGLPSDRFSAERTGGSVSTLTIQRTQQEDSAVYLCASSVQRANTEAFFGQGTRLTVV.

The gene calls are TRBV12-3 or TRBV12-4 and TRBJ2-3; D not resolved. The CDR3 covers 12 residues. V shed 7 bases and J shed 2 bases, with 7 bases lying between them. The CDR3 DNA reads as TGTGCCAGCATGAGACACACAGATACGCAGTATTTT. Translated, it gives CASMRHTDTQYF.

This clonotype was counted a few times. The rearrangement links TRBV9 to TRBJ2-1; TRBD2 matches at 7 bases. Germline lookup yields CDR1 SGDLS and CDR2 YYNGEE. The trim removed 6 bases at V and 6 bases at J, leaving 12 bases unmatched. The CDR3 is 15 residues long. For the CDR3, the DNA is TGTGCCAGCACCCTGGGGGGGGGGATACTCAATGAGCAGTTCTTC. It specifies CASTLGGGILNEQFF.

The gene calls are TRBV5-5 and TRBJ1-1; D gene unclear. Germline assignment: CDR1 SGHKS and CDR2 YYEKEE (reference sequence). This CDR3 comprises 14 residues. Deletions cut 4 bases from V and 0 bases from J, with 10 bases between. The CDR3 bases are TGTGCCAGCAGCGAGCAGGTTATGAACACTGAAGCTTTCTTT. The encoded protein is CASSEQVMNTEAFF.

J is TRBJ2-7 and V is TRBV5-6; perhaps TRBD2 as D (5 bases). V dropped 3 bases and J dropped 0 bases, with 19 bases sitting between them. Germline V lookup: CDR1 SGHDT, CDR2 YYEEEE. The CDR3 contains 17 residues. The CDR3 is CASSSPRRTLSSYEQYF. Written as DNA, the CDR3 is TGTGCCAGCAGCTCCCCCAGGAGGACTCTGAGCTCCTACGAGCAGTACTTC.

The chain recombines TRBV20-1 with TRBJ1-4, with 7 bases lining up with TRBD1. J gave up 0 bases and V 3 bases, and 4 bases lay outside the gene matches. The CDR3 is 15 amino acids. Germline V lookup: CDR1 DFQATT, CDR2 SNEGSKA (reference sequence). The CDR3 DNA reads TGCAGTGCTAGTTACAGGGGAGCAACTAATGAAAAACTGTTTTTT. It translates to CSASYRGATNEKLFF.

Comment on this clonotype: The junction and the germline gene differ at one end; a read error may be behind it. The chain couples TRBV4-2 to TRBJ1-2, with 9 bases matching TRBD1. CDR3 length: 16 amino acids. Germline V gene sequence: CDR1 LGHNA, CDR2 YNFKEQ. The CDR3 reads CASSQDLTSGTGTVHF. The CDR3 DNA sequence: TGTGCCAGCAGCCAAGATTTGACGTCGGGGACAGGGACAGTTCACTTC.

This clonotype was found a few times. The chain uses TRBV5-1 and TRBJ2-3; D gene unclear. CDR1 and CDR2 (germline): SGHRS, YFSETQ. The CDR3 sequence is 14 residues long. V lost 0 bases to trimming and J lost 5 bases, with 10 bases between them. This CDR3 is CASSLGRPLDTQYF. Here the CDR3 DNA reads TGCGCCAGCAGCTTGGGACGCCCTTTAGATACGCAGTATTTT.

This clonotype has more than one count but fewer than ten. V usage is TRBV7-2 and J usage is TRBJ1-2; 7 nucleotides match TRBD1. The germline CDR1 and CDR2 sequences are SGHTA and FQGNSA. This CDR3 spans 14 amino acids. The J segment lost 7 bases and the V segment lost 4 bases, leaving 9 bases of the junction unmatched. The CDR3 nucleotides read TGTGCCAGCAGCTCAGACAGGGCCGTGGCTGGCTACACCTTC. Amino acids: CASSSDRAVAGYTF.

This clonotype came up a few times. The J gene is TRBJ2-1, the V gene TRBV4-1, with D perhaps being TRBD1 or TRBD2 (5 bases each). The V and J ends lost 1 base and 5 bases respectively, with 18 bases between them. From germline, CDR1 is MGHRA and CDR2 YSYEKL. The CDR3 consists of 17 residues. CDR3 bases: TGCGCCAGCAGCCAAGTCGATTTGGGGCTAGCTGACAATGAGCAGTTCTTC. Encoded protein: CASSQVDLGLADNEQFF.

This clonotype was found a few times. The chain uses TRBV12-3 or TRBV12-4 and TRBJ2-7, with a weak D call TRBD2 (5 bases). This CDR3 spans 14 amino acids. The V end lost 3 bases, the J end lost 0 bases, and 9 bases lay between the germline ends. The CDR3 region has the DNA TGTGCCAGCAGTTTTGAAGCGGCCTCCTACGAGCAGTACTTC. Translation gives CASSFEAASYEQYF.

This sequence joins TRBV5-6 and TRBJ1-1, with 9 bases matching TRBD1. After removal of 3 bases from V and 11 bases from J, the junction contained 14 bases not matched to a gene. Per the germline V gene, CDR1 is SGHDT and CDR2 is YYEEEE. This CDR3 contains 15 residues. DNA of the CDR3: TGTGCCAGCAGCTCGGTTGTTGGGGACAGGGAAGTTGCTTTCTTT. Amino acids: CASSSVVGDREVAFF.

The CDR3: CASTPQGVNQPQHF. CDR3 coding DNA: TGTGCCAGCACCCCCCAGGGGGTCAATCAGCCCCAGCATTTT. The rearrangement joins TRBV12-3 or TRBV12-4 to TRBJ1-5, with 7 bases matching TRBD1. The V gene end was trimmed by 7 bases and the J gene end by 3 bases; junction bases not matched to a gene: 6. The CDR3 spans 14 residues.

This chain joins TRBV10-2 and TRBJ2-3; D ambiguous. Trimming pared 5 bases from V and 0 bases from J, leaving 9 bases between. Germline V gene sequence: CDR1 WSHSY, CDR2 SAAADI. The CDR3 has 14 amino acids. The DNA of the CDR3 is TGCGCCAGCAGTAAGACATCTAGCACAGATACGCAGTATTTT. Protein product: CASSKTSSTDTQYF.